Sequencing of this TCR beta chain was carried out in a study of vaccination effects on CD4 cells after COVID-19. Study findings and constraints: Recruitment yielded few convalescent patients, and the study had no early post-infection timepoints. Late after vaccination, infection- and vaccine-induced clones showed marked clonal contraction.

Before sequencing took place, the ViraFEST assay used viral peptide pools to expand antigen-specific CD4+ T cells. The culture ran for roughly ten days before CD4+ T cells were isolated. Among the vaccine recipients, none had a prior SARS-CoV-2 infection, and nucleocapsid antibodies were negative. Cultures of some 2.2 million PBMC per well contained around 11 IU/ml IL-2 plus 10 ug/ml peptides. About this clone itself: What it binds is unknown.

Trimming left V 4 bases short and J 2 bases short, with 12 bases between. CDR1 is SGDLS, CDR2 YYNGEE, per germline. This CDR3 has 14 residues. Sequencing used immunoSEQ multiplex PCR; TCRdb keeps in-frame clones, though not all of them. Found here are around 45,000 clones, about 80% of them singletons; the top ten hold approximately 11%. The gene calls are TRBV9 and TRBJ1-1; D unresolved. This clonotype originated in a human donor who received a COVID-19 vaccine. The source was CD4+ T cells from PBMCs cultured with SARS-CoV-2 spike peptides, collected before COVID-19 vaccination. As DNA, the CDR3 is TGTGCCAGCAGCTTCGGGGTTCCAAACACTGAAGCTTTCTTT. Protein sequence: CASSFGVPNTEAFF. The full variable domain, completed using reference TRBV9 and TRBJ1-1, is DSGVTQTPKHLITATGQRVTLRCSPRSGDLSVYWYQQSLDQGLQFLIQYYNGEERAKGNILERFSAQQFPDLHSELNLSSLELGDSALYFCASSFGVPNTEAFFGQGTRLTVV.